One sample yielded the 27 T cell receptor beta chains listed below, sequenced in a study of cytomegalovirus exposure and HLA in healthy donors. PCR involved 60 Vbeta and 13 Jbeta primers. Profiling relied on immunoSEQ multiplex PCR, and the TCRdb table lists in-frame clones only, not all of them. The data show some 150,000 clones, with around three quarters seen just once and 6.5% to 8.5% held by the top ten. The sample comprised PBMCs. Receptors originate from a woman in her thirties or forties in good health and CMV-seropositive.

This clone was counted once. V is TRBV5-1 and J is TRBJ1-1, with 8 positions matching TRBD1. The V and J ends lost 6 bases and 4 bases, in that order; junction bases with no gene match: 14. The CDR3 has 16 residues. Germline V gives CDR1 SGHRS, CDR2 YFSETQ. CDR3 sequence: CASTPPTGERSTEAFF. The CDR3 bases are TGCGCCAGCACCCCTCCGACAGGGGAGAGGAGCACTGAAGCTTTCTTT.

This clone was picked up a small number of times. The chain couples TRBV29-1 to TRBJ2-1; the match to TRBD2 covers 8 bases. The ends lost 5 bases at V and 8 bases at J; junction bases unmatched: 8. Germline-derived CDR1 and CDR2 are SQVTM and ANQGSEA. The CDR3 length is 13 residues. The CDR3 DNA reads TGCAGCGTTACCTTAGCGGGGAGGGATGAGCAGTTCTTC. Translating it yields CSVTLAGRDEQFF.

The J gene is TRBJ2-5, the V gene TRBV6-6, with TRBD1 as a possible D gene (5 bases). CDR1 is MNHNY and CDR2 is SVGAGI in the germline V gene (reference sequence). V dropped 7 bases and J dropped 3 bases, with 12 bases sitting between them. The CDR3 is 13 amino acids. The CDR3 here is CASNRGEKETQYF. The CDR3 nucleotides read TGTGCCAGCAATAGGGGCGAGAAAGAGACCCAGTACTTC.

The table lists this clone with a count of one. The J gene is TRBJ2-3, the V gene TRBV5-1; 10 positions agree with TRBD2. V gave up 1 base and J gave up 10 bases; unmatched junction bases: 15. The length of the CDR3 is 17 residues. Germline CDR1 SGHRS, CDR2 YFSETQ. This CDR3 is CASSLPPVGSGGQPQYF. The CDR3 coding sequence is TGCGCCAGCAGCTTGCCCCCCGTTGGTAGCGGGGGGCAACCGCAGTATTTT. Combining the CDR3 with reference TRBV5-1 and TRBJ2-3 gives the whole variable domain KAGVTQTPRYLIKTRGQQVTLSCSPISGHRSVSWYQQTPGQGLQFLFEYFSETQRNKGNFPGRFSGRQFSNSRSEMNVSTLELGDSALYLCASSLPPVGSGGQPQYFGPGTRLTVL.

This clone was observed a few times. CDR3 DNA sequence: TGTGCCAGCAGCCAAGACTGGAATACCTACGAGCAGTACTTC. Translation: CASSQDWNTYEQYF. The V call is TRBV7-9, the J call TRBJ2-7; no clear D gene. Trimming cost V 5 bases and J 2 bases, with 13 bases left between them. The CDR3 has 14 amino acids. CDR1 is SEHNR, CDR2 FQNEAQ, per germline (reference sequence).

This chain connects TRBV18 to TRBJ2-7; D not certain. The V gene's germline CDR1 is KGHSH and CDR2 LQKENI. Trimming left V 1 base short and J 0 bases short, with 16 bases between. This CDR3 is 17 amino acids long. CDR3 protein: CASSPRSTVQTSYEQYF. The CDR3 bases are TGTGCCAGCTCACCACGGTCGACCGTACAGACCTCCTACGAGCAGTACTTC. Supplemented by reference TRBV18 and TRBJ2-7, the full variable domain reads NAGVMQNPRHLVRRRGQEARLRCSPMKGHSHVYWYRQLPEEGLKFMVYLQKENIIDESGMPKERFSAEFPKEGPSILRIQQVVRGDSAAYFCASSPRSTVQTSYEQYFGPGTRLTVT.

The genes are TRBV27 and TRBJ1-4; maybe TRBD1 (6 bases). V lost 5 bases and J lost 5, with 18 bases in between. Germline values: CDR1 MNHEY, CDR2 SMNVEV (reference sequence). The CDR3 is 16 amino acids. For the CDR3, the DNA is TGTGCCAGCAGTCCTTTATTGACAGGATTAAATGAAAAACTGTTTTTT. It specifies CASSPLLTGLNEKLFF. The entire variable domain, with the rest obtained from reference TRBV27 and TRBJ1-4, is as follows: EAQVTQNPRYLITVTGKKLTVTCSQNMNHEYMSWYRQDPGLGLRQIYYSMNVEVTDKGDVPEGYKVSRKEKRNFPLILESPSPNQTSLYFCASSPLLTGLNEKLFFGSGTQLSVL.

DNA of the CDR3: TGTGCCAGCAGCCCTCCCGGCGCGGGGGTCGAGCAGTACTTC. It is translated as CASSPPGAGVEQYF. The chain carries TRBV9 and TRBJ2-7; 7 bases agree with TRBD2. The V gene end was trimmed by 4 bases and the J gene end by 6 bases; junction bases not matched to a gene: 10. In germline, CDR1 is SGDLS, CDR2 YYNGEE. There are 14 residues in the CDR3.

The chain combines TRBV6-6 with TRBJ2-5; perhaps TRBD2 as D (7 bases). Germline CDR1 is MNHNY and CDR2 is SVGAGI (reference sequence). Trimming cost V 4 bases and J 5 bases, with 14 bases left between them. The CDR3 totals 14 residues. DNA for the CDR3: TGTGCCAGCAGTTTCCGAGGGGGAGGGGAGACCCAGTACTTC. Residues: CASSFRGGGETQYF.

This clone was seen a handful of times. V is TRBV6-1 and J is TRBJ1-6, with a tentative D call TRBD1 (6 bases). Trimming took off 2 bases at V and 10 bases at J, with 9 bases between the two ends. The CDR3 runs to 13 residues. Germline V lookup: CDR1 MNHNS, CDR2 SASEGT. CDR3 sequence: CASSETGFSPLHF. The CDR3 DNA follows: TGTGCCAGCAGTGAAACAGGGTTCTCACCCCTCCACTTT.

The chain recombines TRBV7-6 with TRBJ1-5; 9 bases are shared with TRBD1. This CDR3 comprises 20 residues. From germline, CDR1 is SGHVS and CDR2 FNYEAQ. V shed 1 base, J shed 2 bases, and the junction held 15 bases outside the gene matches. Written as DNA, the CDR3 is TGTGCCAGCAGCTTAGTGCGTGAGGGACAGGGAACTTTCGGCAATCAGCCCCAGCATTTT. It yields the protein CASSLVREGQGTFGNQPQHF.

A few counts support this clone. V gene TRBV6-5 combines with J gene TRBJ1-2; 12 bases fit TRBD1. This CDR3 has 14 amino acids. J was trimmed by 7 bases and V by 10 bases; bases with no gene match: 10. In germline, CDR1 is MNHEY, CDR2 SVGAGI. CDR3 DNA: TGTGCCACCTTACCGGGACAGGGGGCGGGTGGCTACACCTTC. This sequence encodes CATLPGQGAGGYTF.

J is TRBJ1-1 and V is TRBV11-2; 9 bases are a match to TRBD1. V lost 6 bases to trimming and J lost 4 bases; unmatched junction nucleotides: 0. This CDR3 is 12 amino acids long. From germline, CDR1 is SGHAT and CDR2 FQNNGV. The CDR3 nucleotides read TGTGCCAGCAGGACAGGGGGCACTGAAGCTTTCTTT. Its protein is CASRTGGTEAFF.

This clone was seen just once. CDR3 sequence: CASSEGQGGAFF. The CDR3 DNA is TGTGCCAGCTCAGAGGGACAGGGGGGCGCTTTCTTT. The chain couples TRBV18 to TRBJ1-1, with 11 bases that match TRBD1. With V trimmed by 5 bases and J by 11 bases, 4 bases remained unmatched. The germline gives CDR1 KGHSH, CDR2 LQKENI. This CDR3 contains 12 residues.

The chain joins TRBV11-2 to TRBJ2-7, with 7 nucleotides matching TRBD2. The CDR3 spans 14 residues. V trimming: 5 bases; J trimming: 1 base; junction bases outside the gene matches: 5. Germline CDR1 is SGHAT and CDR2 is FQNNGV. CDR3 nucleotide sequence: TGTGCCAGCAGCGAGACAGCGGGGTCCTACGAGCAGTACTTC. This translates into CASSETAGSYEQYF. The variable domain in full, completed from reference TRBV11-2 and TRBJ2-7, reads EAGVAQSPRYKIIEKRQSVAFWCNPISGHATLYWYQQILGQGPKLLIQFQNNGVVDDSQLPKDRFSAERLKGVDSTLKIQPAKLEDSAVYLCASSETAGSYEQYFGPGTRLTVT.

V gene TRBV5-1 combines with J gene TRBJ2-1; 8 bases fit TRBD2. V was clipped by 1 base and J by 5 bases; unmatched bases: 5. Germline CDR1 SGHRS, CDR2 YFSETQ. This CDR3 comprises 15 residues. The DNA for the CDR3 is TGCGCCAGCAGCTTGACTAGCGGTACCCACAATGAGCAGTTCTTC. Protein product: CASSLTSGTHNEQFF.

The chain couples TRBV6-6 to TRBJ2-7; TRBD1 aligns across 7 bases. CDR1 is MNHNY, CDR2 SVGAGI, per germline (reference sequence). The V segment lost 4 bases and the J segment 6 bases; nucleotides outside the gene matches: 12. This CDR3 is 15 amino acids long. The CDR3 DNA sequence: TGTGCCAGCAGTTGGGATGCAGGGGGTTCGGGCGAGCAGTACTTC. Its protein product is CASSWDAGGSGEQYF.

J is TRBJ1-1 and V is TRBV19, with unresolved D. The CDR3 sequence is 14 residues long. From germline, CDR1 is LNHDA and CDR2 SQIVND (reference sequence). Trimming left V 1 base short and J 0 bases short, with 6 bases between. CDR3 sequence reads: CASSIGGMNTEAFF. The CDR3 nucleotides are TGTGCCAGTAGTATAGGCGGCATGAACACTGAAGCTTTCTTT.

The rearrangement uses TRBV28 and TRBJ1-1; unclear D gene. Germline assignment: CDR1 MDHEN and CDR2 SYDVKM. V lost 7 bases and J 5 bases, leaving 14 bases between the germline ends. The CDR3 has 13 residues. CDR3 in DNA: TGTGCCAGCACCTCTTTCACGGAGACTGAAGCTTTCTTT. Protein: CASTSFTETEAFF.

J is TRBJ2-7 and V is TRBV25-1, with 7 bases aligning to TRBD1. The CDR3 runs 14 residues. CDR1 is MGHDK, CDR2 SYGVNS, per germline. Trimming at V came to 4 bases and at J to 4 bases, leaving 7 bases not matched to a gene. CDR3 sequence reads: CASSGSTGMYEQYF. As DNA, the CDR3 is TGTGCCAGCAGTGGGTCGACAGGGATGTACGAGCAGTACTTC.

This chain connects TRBV7-2 to TRBJ1-1, with TRBD1 as a possible D gene (5 bases). The CDR3 sequence is 12 residues long. Looked up from germline, CDR1 is SGHTA and CDR2 is FQGNSA. The ends were cut back, 6 bases at V and 4 bases at J, with 9 bases in the middle. CDR3 protein: CASRGLTTEAFF. The CDR3 coding sequence is TGTGCCAGCAGGGGGCTGACCACTGAAGCTTTCTTT.

This clone was found a few times. The V call is TRBV10-2, the J call TRBJ2-5; maybe TRBD2 (5 bases). The V gene's germline CDR1 is WSHSY and CDR2 SAAADI. V lost 0 bases and J lost 1, with 9 bases in between. The CDR3 consists of 15 residues. The CDR3 sequence is CASSESSAVQETQYF. The DNA of the CDR3 is TGCGCCAGCAGTGAGTCGTCAGCGGTCCAAGAGACCCAGTACTTC.

The rearrangement links TRBV5-4 to TRBJ2-1, with a tentative D call TRBD2 (6 bases). The V end was cut by 4 bases, the J end by 4 bases, with 21 bases between. The CDR3 totals 17 residues. The germline CDR1 and CDR2 sequences are SGHNT and YYREEE (reference sequence). CDR3 region: CASSLEIRLGTYNEQFF. The CDR3 DNA reads TGTGCCAGCAGCCTTGAAATCAGACTAGGGACTTACAATGAGCAGTTCTTC.

This clone turned up a few times. The genes are TRBV5-1 and TRBJ2-7; 9 bases are a match to TRBD2. Trimming removed 2 bases from V and 0 bases from J; junction bases left unmatched: 9. The CDR3 has 17 residues. CDR1 is SGHRS, CDR2 YFSETQ, per germline. CDR3 DNA: TGCGCCAGCAGCTTAAGGGCAGCGGGGGGCATCTCCTACGAGCAGTACTTC. Residues: CASSLRAAGGISYEQYF. The entire variable domain, with the rest obtained from reference TRBV5-1 and TRBJ2-7, is as follows: KAGVTQTPRYLIKTRGQQVTLSCSPISGHRSVSWYQQTPGQGLQFLFEYFSETQRNKGNFPGRFSGRQFSNSRSEMNVSTLELGDSALYLCASSLRAAGGISYEQYFGPGTRLTVT.

The V gene is TRBV19, the J gene TRBJ1-3; D ambiguous. The CDR3 is made up of 14 amino acids. Germline V gene lookup returns CDR1 LNHDA and CDR2 SQIVND (reference sequence). Trimming removed 3 bases from V and 3 bases from J, with 9 bases in between. CDR3 amino acids: CASSIGLDGNTIYF. The CDR3 DNA is TGTGCCAGTAGTATCGGTCTAGATGGAAACACCATATATTTT.

The genes are TRBV6-5 and TRBJ2-3, with D perhaps TRBD1 (6 bases). Trimming cost V 5 bases and J 2 bases, with 14 bases left between them. Germline CDR1 MNHEY, CDR2 SVGAGI. CDR3 length equals 15 residues. Here the CDR3 DNA reads TGTGCCAGCAGTCCTTACCGGACAGACACAGATACGCAGTATTTT. Translated, it gives CASSPYRTDTDTQYF.

This clone was detected a few times. The V gene is TRBV18, the J gene TRBJ1-1; D is undetermined. CDR1 is KGHSH and CDR2 is LQKENI in the germline V gene. This CDR3 region has 14 residues. V was trimmed by 2 bases and J by 1 base, leaving 8 bases between them. CDR3 nucleotides: TGTGCCAGCTCACCATACAAACAGAACACTGAAGCTTTCTTT. Its protein is CASSPYKQNTEAFF.